What follows are 13 T cell receptor beta chains derived from one specimen sequenced in a study of blood T cell repertoires in COVID-19. Profiling relied on immunoSEQ multiplex PCR, and the TCRdb table lists in-frame clones only, not all of them. The table records 200,000 to 250,000 clones, 85% to 90% of them present only once. Sequencing used PBMCs or T cells enriched from blood (not recorded which). The receptors stem from a woman aged 18-29 years in a cohort exposed to, infected with or recovered from COVID-19 (not recorded which).

The genes are TRBV9 and TRBJ1-3; D is uncertain. From germline, CDR1 is SGDLS and CDR2 YYNGEE. The germline V and J ends were trimmed by 0 bases and 0 bases, with 7 bases remaining between them. The CDR3 has 15 residues. The CDR3 bases are TGTGCCAGCAGCGTAGAAGCTTTCTCTGGAAACACCATATATTTT. It codes for CASSVEAFSGNTIYF.

The V gene is TRBV5-6, the J gene TRBJ1-1; D not resolved. The length of the CDR3 is 11 residues. Trimming left V 2 bases short and J 7 bases short, with 6 bases between. Germline CDR1 reads SGHDT; CDR2 reads YYEEEE. The CDR3 nucleotides are TGTGCCAGCAGCTTCGCGGATGAAGCTTTCTTT. Translating it yields CASSFADEAFF.

CDR3 amino acids: CATSDTDRGDEQFF. The CDR3 coding sequence is TGTGCCACCAGTGATACGGACAGGGGGGATGAGCAGTTCTTC. The chain uses TRBV24-1 and TRBJ2-1; 10 bases are a match to TRBD1. Losses at the gene ends were 3 bases for V and 8 bases for J; bases not matched to a gene: 3. The CDR3 has 14 residues. Germline V lookup: CDR1 KGHDR, CDR2 SFDVKD.

This chain connects TRBV25-1 to TRBJ1-5, with a tentative D call TRBD1 (5 bases). Germline CDR1 MGHDK, CDR2 SYGVNS. With 2 bases removed from V and 7 bases from J, the gap between germline ends came to 12 bases. The CDR3 loop spans 14 amino acids. CDR3 in amino acids: CASSEQGGGQPQHF. Here the CDR3 DNA reads TGTGCCAGCAGTGAACAGGGTGGTGGGCAGCCCCAGCATTTT.

The chain couples TRBV2 to TRBJ1-6; possibly TRBD1 for D (5 bases). Trimming removed 7 bases from V and 8 bases from J, with 12 bases in between. Germline lookup yields CDR1 SNHLY and CDR2 FYNNEI. The CDR3 sequence is 13 residues long. The CDR3 spells CASNPGVYSPLHF. For the CDR3, the DNA is TGTGCCAGCAATCCGGGGGTTTATTCACCCCTCCACTTT.

This chain joins TRBV6-5 and TRBJ2-2; D is possibly TRBD2 (5 bases). V shed 5 bases and J shed 6 bases, with 10 bases lying between them. The CDR3 length is 13 residues. Germline lookup yields CDR1 MNHEY and CDR2 SVGAGI. CDR3 coding DNA: TGTGCCAGCAGTCTCAACGGGGCCGGGGAGCTGTTTTTT. Its protein is CASSLNGAGELFF.

The V call is TRBV10-3, the J call TRBJ2-7; maybe TRBD2 (6 bases). The CDR3 length is 13 residues. Trimming pared 5 bases from V and 2 bases from J, leaving 10 bases between. CDR1 is ENHRY, CDR2 SYGVKD, per germline. The CDR3 loop is CAISIPGAYEQYF. DNA of the CDR3: TGTGCCATCAGTATCCCGGGAGCCTACGAGCAGTACTTC.

The J gene is TRBJ1-5, the V gene TRBV28; D is perhaps TRBD1 (5 bases). Trimming removed 8 bases at V and 3 bases at J, with 11 bases between. The CDR3 consists of 13 residues. Germline V gives CDR1 MDHEN, CDR2 SYDVKM. The CDR3 DNA follows: TGTGCCAGCCGCGGGGGGAACAATCAGCCCCAGCATTTT. This sequence encodes CASRGGNNQPQHF.

V gene TRBV10-1 combines with J gene TRBJ1-1, with D hard to call. The V gene's germline CDR1 is WNHNN and CDR2 SYGVQD (reference sequence). The germline V and J ends were trimmed by 5 bases and 5 bases, with 12 bases remaining between them. There are 13 residues in the CDR3. CDR3 sequence: CASSSRGVTEAFF. CDR3 DNA sequence: TGCGCCAGCAGTTCCCGGGGAGTAACTGAAGCTTTCTTT.

The V call is TRBV28, the J call TRBJ2-3; TRBD2 matches 10 bases. There are 16 residues in the CDR3. Trimming took 5 bases from V and 2 from J; bases not matched to a gene: 7. Germline loops: CDR1 MDHEN, CDR2 SYDVKM. CDR3 sequence: CASSGVAGGITDTQYF. The CDR3 coding sequence is TGTGCCAGCAGTGGGGTAGCGGGGGGCATCACAGATACGCAGTATTTT.

This clone was detected once. The chain couples TRBV5-6 to TRBJ2-5, with D tentatively TRBD1 (6 bases). The CDR3 loop spans 16 amino acids. Trimming shortened V by 4 bases and J by 5 bases, and 21 bases separated the two germline ends. CDR1 and CDR2 (germline): SGHDT, YYEEEE. The CDR3 nucleotides read TGTGCCAGCAGCCTGCCACTACAGGGCGCAAGTGAGACCCAGTACTTC. Protein: CASSLPLQGASETQYF.

The J gene is TRBJ1-6, the V gene TRBV4-1, with TRBD1 identical over 7 bases. Germline V lookup: CDR1 MGHRA, CDR2 YSYEKL. V was pared by 3 bases and J by 3 bases, with 8 bases of the junction left unmatched. The CDR3 is made up of 17 amino acids. The CDR3 bases are TGCGCCAGCAGCCATTCCCGACAGGGCTTCTATAATTCACCCCTCCACTTT. It translates to CASSHSRQGFYNSPLHF.

The chain combines TRBV1 with TRBJ2-1; the table's D call, TRBD1, was not checked against the DNA. TRBV1 is described as a pseudogene. The CDR3 contains 13 residues. The chain's CDR3 is CTSSPDRDNEQFF. CDR3 nucleotides: TGCACCAGCAGCCCGGACAGGGACAATGAGCAGTTCTTC.